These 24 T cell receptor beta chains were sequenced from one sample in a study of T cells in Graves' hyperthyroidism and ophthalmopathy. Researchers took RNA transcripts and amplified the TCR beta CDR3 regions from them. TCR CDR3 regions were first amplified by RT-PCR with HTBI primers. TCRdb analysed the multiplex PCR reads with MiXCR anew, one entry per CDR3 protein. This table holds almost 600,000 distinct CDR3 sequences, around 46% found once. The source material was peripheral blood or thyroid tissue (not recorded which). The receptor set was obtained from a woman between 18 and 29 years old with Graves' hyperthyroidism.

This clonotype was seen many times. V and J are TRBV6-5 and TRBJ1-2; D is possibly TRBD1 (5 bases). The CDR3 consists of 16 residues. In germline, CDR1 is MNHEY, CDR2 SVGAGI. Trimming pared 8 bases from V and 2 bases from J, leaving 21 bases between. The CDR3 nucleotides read TGTGCCAGCGCTAGAAGGCGGGGGGAGCTAAACTATGGCTACACCTTC. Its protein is CASARRRGELNYGYTF.

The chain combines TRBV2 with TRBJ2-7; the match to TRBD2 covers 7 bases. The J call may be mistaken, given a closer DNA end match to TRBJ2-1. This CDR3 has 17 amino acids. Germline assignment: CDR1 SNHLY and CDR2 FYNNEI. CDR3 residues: CASSDWRLAEVYNEQFF. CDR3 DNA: TGTGCCAGCAGTGATTGGCGGCTAGCGGAAGTTTACAATGAGCAGTTCTTC.

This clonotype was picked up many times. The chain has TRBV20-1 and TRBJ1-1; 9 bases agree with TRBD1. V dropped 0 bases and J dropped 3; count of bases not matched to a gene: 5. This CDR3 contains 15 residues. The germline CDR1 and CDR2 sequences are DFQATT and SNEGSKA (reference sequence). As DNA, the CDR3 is TGCAGTGCTAGAGATCCGACAGGGGGGGACACTGAAGCTTTCTTT. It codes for CSARDPTGGDTEAFF.

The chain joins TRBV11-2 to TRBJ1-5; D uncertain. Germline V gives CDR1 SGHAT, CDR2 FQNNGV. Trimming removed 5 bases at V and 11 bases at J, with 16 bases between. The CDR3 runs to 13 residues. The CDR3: CASSKVRGRAQHF. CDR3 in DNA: TGTGCCAGCAGCAAGGTCCGCGGGAGGGCCCAGCATTTT.

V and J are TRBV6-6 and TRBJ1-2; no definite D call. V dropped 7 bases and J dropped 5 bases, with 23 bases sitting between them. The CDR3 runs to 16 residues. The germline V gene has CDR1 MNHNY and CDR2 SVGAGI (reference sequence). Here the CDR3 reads CASNQLRREKLYGYTF. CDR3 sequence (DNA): TGTGCCAGCAATCAATTGAGACGGGAGAAACTATATGGCTACACCTTC.

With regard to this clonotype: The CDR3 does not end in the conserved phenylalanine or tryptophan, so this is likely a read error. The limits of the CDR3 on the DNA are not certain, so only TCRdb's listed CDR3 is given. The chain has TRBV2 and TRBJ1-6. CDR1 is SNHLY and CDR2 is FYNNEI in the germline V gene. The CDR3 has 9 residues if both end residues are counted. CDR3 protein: CASREGLAG.

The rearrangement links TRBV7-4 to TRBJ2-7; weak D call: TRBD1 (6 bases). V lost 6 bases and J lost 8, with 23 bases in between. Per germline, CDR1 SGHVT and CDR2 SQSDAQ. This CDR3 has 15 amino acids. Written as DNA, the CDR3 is TGTGCCAGCAGTCCACGACAGGACAGTCAGCCCCAGCAGTACTTC. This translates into CASSPRQDSQPQQYF.

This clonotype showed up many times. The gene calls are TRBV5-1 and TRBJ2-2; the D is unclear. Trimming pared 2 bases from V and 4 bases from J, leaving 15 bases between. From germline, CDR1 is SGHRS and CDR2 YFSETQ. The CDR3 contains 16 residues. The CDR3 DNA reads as TGCGCCAGCAGCTTAGGTGCTTTTATGGGCACCGGGGAGCTGTTTTTT. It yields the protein CASSLGAFMGTGELFF.

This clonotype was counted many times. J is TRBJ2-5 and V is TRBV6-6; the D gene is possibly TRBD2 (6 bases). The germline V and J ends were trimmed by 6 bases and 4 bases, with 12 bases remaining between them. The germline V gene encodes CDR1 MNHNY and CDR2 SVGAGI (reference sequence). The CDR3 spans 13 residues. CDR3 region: CASRSFGGETQYF. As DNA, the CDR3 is TGTGCCAGCAGGAGTTTCGGGGGAGAGACCCAGTACTTC.

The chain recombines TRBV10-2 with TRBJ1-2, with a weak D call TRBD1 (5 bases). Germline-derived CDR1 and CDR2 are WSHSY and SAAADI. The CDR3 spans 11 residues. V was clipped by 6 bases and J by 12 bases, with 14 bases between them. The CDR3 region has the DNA TGCGCCAGCAGGGAGGGGACTGGAAACACCTTC. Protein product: CASREGTGNTF.

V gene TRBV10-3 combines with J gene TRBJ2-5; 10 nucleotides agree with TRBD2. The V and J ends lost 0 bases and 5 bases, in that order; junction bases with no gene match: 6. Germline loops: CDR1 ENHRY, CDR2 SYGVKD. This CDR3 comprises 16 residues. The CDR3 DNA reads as TGTGCCATCAGTGAGTCTTGGCTAGCGGGAGAGGAGACCCAGTACTTC. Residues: CAISESWLAGEETQYF.

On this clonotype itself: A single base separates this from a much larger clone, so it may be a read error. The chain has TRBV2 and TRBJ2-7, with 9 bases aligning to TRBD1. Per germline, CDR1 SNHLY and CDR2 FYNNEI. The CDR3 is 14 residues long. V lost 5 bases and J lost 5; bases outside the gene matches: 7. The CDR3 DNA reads TGTGCCAGCAGTTCAGGGACAGGGTTCCACGAGCAGTACTTC. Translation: CASSSGTGFHEQYF.

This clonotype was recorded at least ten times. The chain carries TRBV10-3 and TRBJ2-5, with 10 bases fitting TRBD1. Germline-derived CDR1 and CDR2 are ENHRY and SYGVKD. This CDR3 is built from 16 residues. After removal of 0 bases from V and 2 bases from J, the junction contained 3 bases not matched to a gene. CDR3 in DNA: TGTGCCATCAGTGAGTCGGGGACAGGGGCACAAGAGACCCAGTACTTC. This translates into CAISESGTGAQETQYF.

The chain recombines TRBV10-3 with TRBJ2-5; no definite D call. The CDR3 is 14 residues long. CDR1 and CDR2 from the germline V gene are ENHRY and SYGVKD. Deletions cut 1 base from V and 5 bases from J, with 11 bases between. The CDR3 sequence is CAISELWVTETQYF. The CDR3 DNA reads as TGTGCCATCAGTGAGTTGTGGGTAACGGAGACCCAGTACTTC.

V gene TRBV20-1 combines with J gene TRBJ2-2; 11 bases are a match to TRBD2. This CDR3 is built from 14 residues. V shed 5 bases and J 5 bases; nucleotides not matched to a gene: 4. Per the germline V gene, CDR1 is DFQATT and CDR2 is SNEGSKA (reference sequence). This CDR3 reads CSALAGGTTGELFF. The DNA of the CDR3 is TGCAGTGCTCTAGCGGGAGGAACAACCGGGGAGCTGTTTTTT.

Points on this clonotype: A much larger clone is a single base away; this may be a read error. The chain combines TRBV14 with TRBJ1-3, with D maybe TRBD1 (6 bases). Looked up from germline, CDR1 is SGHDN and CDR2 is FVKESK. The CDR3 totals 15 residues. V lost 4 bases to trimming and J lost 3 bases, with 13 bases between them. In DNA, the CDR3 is TGTGCCAGCAGCCCTGGGACAATGAGTGGAAACACCATATATTTT. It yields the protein CASSPGTMSGNTIYF. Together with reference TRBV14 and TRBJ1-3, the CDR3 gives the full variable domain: EAGVTQFPSHSVIEKGQTVTLRCDPISGHDNLYWYRRVMGKEIKFLLHFVKESKQDESGMPNNRFLAERTGGTYSTLKVQPAELEDSGVYFCASSPGTMSGNTIYFGEGSWLTVV.

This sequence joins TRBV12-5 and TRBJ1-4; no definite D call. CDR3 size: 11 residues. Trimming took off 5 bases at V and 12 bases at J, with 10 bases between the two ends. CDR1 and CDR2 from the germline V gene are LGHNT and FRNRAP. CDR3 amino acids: CASGARLELFF. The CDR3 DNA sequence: TGTGCTAGTGGTGCCCGGTTAGAACTGTTTTTT.

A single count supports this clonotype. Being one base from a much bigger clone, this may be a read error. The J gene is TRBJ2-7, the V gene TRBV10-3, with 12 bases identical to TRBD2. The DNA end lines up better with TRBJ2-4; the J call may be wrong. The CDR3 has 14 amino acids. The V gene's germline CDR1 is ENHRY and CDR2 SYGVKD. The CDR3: CVISGTSGKNIQYF. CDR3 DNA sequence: TGTGTCATCAGTGGGACTAGCGGGAAAAACATTCAGTACTTC.

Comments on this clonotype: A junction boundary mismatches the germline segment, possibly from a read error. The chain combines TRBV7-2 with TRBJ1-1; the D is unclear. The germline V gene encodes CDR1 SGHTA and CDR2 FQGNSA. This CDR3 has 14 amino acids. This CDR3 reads CASSLDNWNTEAFF. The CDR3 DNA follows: TGCGCCAGCAGCCTCGACAATTGGAACACTGAAGCTTTCTTT.

The CDR3 sequence is CREDRGGNQPQHF. DNA for the CDR3: TGCAGGGAGGACAGGGGTGGCAATCAGCCCCAGCATTTT. The J gene is TRBJ1-5, the V gene TRBV29-1, with 9 positions matching TRBD1. The CDR3 spans 13 residues. Germline V gene sequence: CDR1 SQVTM, CDR2 ANQGSEA.

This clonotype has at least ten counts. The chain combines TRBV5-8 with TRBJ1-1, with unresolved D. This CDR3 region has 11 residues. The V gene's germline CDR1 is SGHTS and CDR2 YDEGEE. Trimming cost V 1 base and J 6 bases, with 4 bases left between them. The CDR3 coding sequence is TGTGCCAGCAGCTTGAGTTCTGAAGCTTTCTTT. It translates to CASSLSSEAFF.

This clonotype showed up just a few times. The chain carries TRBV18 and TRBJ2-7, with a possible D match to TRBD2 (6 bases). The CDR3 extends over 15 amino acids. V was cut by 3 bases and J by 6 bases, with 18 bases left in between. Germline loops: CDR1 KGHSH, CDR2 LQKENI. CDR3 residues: CASSPSGGRPTEQYF. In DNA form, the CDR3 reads TGTGCCAGCTCACCTTCCGGAGGGCGCCCAACCGAGCAGTACTTC. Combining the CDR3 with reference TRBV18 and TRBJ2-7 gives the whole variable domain NAGVMQNPRHLVRRRGQEARLRCSPMKGHSHVYWYRQLPEEGLKFMVYLQKENIIDESGMPKERFSAEFPKEGPSILRIQQVVRGDSAAYFCASSPSGGRPTEQYFGPGTRLTVT.

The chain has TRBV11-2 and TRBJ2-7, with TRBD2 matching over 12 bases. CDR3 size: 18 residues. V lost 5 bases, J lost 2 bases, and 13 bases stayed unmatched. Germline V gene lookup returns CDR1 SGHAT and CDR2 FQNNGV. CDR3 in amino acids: CASSPIGLAGQEAYEQYF. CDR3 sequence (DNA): TGTGCCAGCAGCCCGATCGGACTAGCGGGACAGGAGGCCTACGAGCAGTACTTC.

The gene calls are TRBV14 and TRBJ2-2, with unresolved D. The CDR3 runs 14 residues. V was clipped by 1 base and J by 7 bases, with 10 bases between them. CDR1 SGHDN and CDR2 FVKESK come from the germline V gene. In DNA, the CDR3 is TGTGCCAGCAGCCAAGGGTACGATAGCGGGGAGCTGTTTTTT. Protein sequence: CASSQGYDSGELFF.